This T cell receptor (beta chain) was identified in a study of control samples from healthy donors and cancer patients. This table comes from immunoSEQ multiplex PCR, and its TCRdb copy is limited to in-frame clones, with some not included. The data hold around 130,000 clones, with over 75% observed a single time. Only one count was recorded for this clone. Per the germline V gene, CDR1 is SNHLY and CDR2 is FYNNEI. V lost 5 bases to trimming and J lost 6 bases, with 11 bases between them. The CDR3 totals 13 residues. The V gene is TRBV2, the J gene TRBJ2-1; weak D call: TRBD2 (5 bases). The clonotype was recovered from a man between 18 and 29 years old in good health. What was sequenced was blood. Written as DNA, the CDR3 is TGTGCCAGCAGTTTTCTAGCAGGCAATGAGCAGTTCTTC. This gives the protein CASSFLAGNEQFF.